These 12 T cell receptor beta chains came from one sample sequenced in a study of patients and donors after allogeneic stem cell transplantation. TCRdb re-analysed the RT-PCR reads in MiXCR, keeping a single row per CDR3 protein. Here the sample spans about 200,000 distinct CDR3 sequences, 38% being singletons. The sample comprised blood, either unsorted or a sorted T cell fraction (not recorded which). The origin of the receptors is a human donor who was either an allogeneic HSCT recipient or a stem cell or donor lymphocyte infusion donor (not recorded which). It is not recorded whose cells these are; they may come from a transplant donor.

V and J are TRBV3-1 and TRBJ2-5, with D maybe TRBD1 (6 bases). This CDR3 comprises 14 residues. CDR1 and CDR2 (germline): LGHDT, YNNKEL (reference sequence). V was clipped by 2 bases and J by 5 bases, with 12 bases between them. In nucleotides, the CDR3 is TGTGCCAGCAGCCAAACGAGCAGGGGTGAGACCCAGTACTTC. As protein: CASSQTSRGETQYF.

This clonotype came up a few times. J is TRBJ1-5 and V is TRBV20-1; D unclear. This CDR3 is built from 11 residues. Trimming left V 3 bases short and J 7 bases short, with 7 bases between. Germline CDR1 is DFQATT and CDR2 is SNEGSKA (reference sequence). The CDR3: CSARGNQPQHF. CDR3 in DNA: TGCAGTGCTAGGGGGAACCAGCCCCAGCATTTT.

This chain connects TRBV15 to TRBJ2-3; D not resolved. Germline CDR1 reads LNHNV; CDR2 reads YYDKDF (reference sequence). V shed 1 base and J shed 1 base, with 6 bases lying between them. The CDR3 totals 14 residues. The CDR3 reads CATSRVRGTDTQYF. The CDR3 DNA sequence: TGTGCCACCAGCAGAGTTAGGGGCACAGATACGCAGTATTTT.

The J gene is TRBJ1-3, the V gene TRBV12-3 or TRBV12-4; D unclear. V lost 5 bases and J 0 bases, leaving 2 bases between the germline ends. The CDR3 extends over 12 amino acids. This CDR3 reads CASSHSGNTIYF. The CDR3 region has the DNA TGTGCCAGCAGTCACTCTGGAAACACCATATATTTT.

The rearrangement joins TRBV18 to TRBJ2-1; no clear D gene. V lost 1 base and J 8 bases, leaving 9 bases between the germline ends. This CDR3 contains 13 residues. Per germline, CDR1 KGHSH and CDR2 LQKENI. CDR3 residues: CASSPLVLDEQFF. CDR3 coding DNA: TGTGCCAGCTCACCACTGGTATTAGATGAGCAGTTCTTC.

This clonotype was found a few times. The V call is TRBV20-1, the J call TRBJ1-1; D not certain. CDR3 length equals 12 residues. The V end lost 6 bases, the J end lost 1 base, and 9 bases lay between the germline ends. The germline V gene has CDR1 DFQATT and CDR2 SNEGSKA (reference sequence). The CDR3, as DNA: TGCAGTGCCTCGACGACGAACACTGAAGCTTTCTTT. It is translated as CSASTTNTEAFF.

The chain recombines TRBV5-1 with TRBJ1-1, with D possibly matching TRBD1 (6 bases). The CDR3 extends over 14 amino acids. Germline V gives CDR1 SGHRS, CDR2 YFSETQ. V lost 4 bases to trimming and J lost 4 bases, with 14 bases between them. CDR3 bases: TGCGCCAGCAGCCCGAAACAGGGTCTCACTGAAGCTTTCTTT. Translated: CASSPKQGLTEAFF.

The chain recombines TRBV3-1 with TRBJ1-2, with TRBD1 identical over 10 bases. The V segment lost 0 bases and the J segment 4 bases; nucleotides outside the gene matches: 5. Germline V lookup: CDR1 LGHDT, CDR2 YNNKEL (reference sequence). This CDR3 has 16 residues. DNA for the CDR3: TGTGCCAGCAGCCAAGAGTCGGGACAGGGGCCCTATGGCTACACCTTC. Translating it yields CASSQESGQGPYGYTF.

The chain uses TRBV12-3 or TRBV12-4 and TRBJ1-4; D uncertain. V was trimmed by 2 bases and J by 7 bases, leaving 14 bases between them. The CDR3 is 15 amino acids. The DNA for the CDR3 is TGTGCCAGCAGTTTACGCGCAGGATGGGGTGAAAAACTGTTTTTT. Its translation: CASSLRAGWGEKLFF.

The rearrangement uses TRBV28 and TRBJ1-5; TRBD1 matches 7 bases. V lost 3 bases to trimming and J lost 7 bases; unmatched junction nucleotides: 6. CDR3 length: 14 amino acids. Germline V gene data show CDR1 as MDHEN and CDR2 as SYDVKM. This CDR3 reads CASSFGTAAQPQHF. In DNA, the CDR3 is TGTGCCAGCAGTTTCGGGACAGCGGCCCAGCCCCAGCATTTT.

This clonotype came up a few times. The chain uses TRBV7-9 and TRBJ2-5; 8 positions agree with TRBD2. Germline V gives CDR1 SEHNR, CDR2 FQNEAQ (reference sequence). V shed 7 bases and J 7 bases; nucleotides not matched to a gene: 8. This CDR3 has 13 residues. The CDR3 bases are TGTGCCAGCACCCGGACTAGCTATGGGACCCAGTACTTC. This encodes CASTRTSYGTQYF.

The chain joins TRBV29-1 to TRBJ1-1; 7 nucleotides agree with TRBD1. Germline V gives CDR1 SQVTM, CDR2 ANQGSEA. The CDR3 loop spans 13 amino acids. The V and J ends lost 7 bases and 6 bases, in that order; junction bases with no gene match: 11. CDR3 amino acids: CSARGLGNPEAFF. The CDR3 nucleotides are TGCAGCGCTAGGGGGCTCGGGAATCCTGAAGCTTTCTTT. Variable domain in full (rest from reference TRBV29-1 and TRBJ1-1): SAVISQKPSRDICQRGTSLTIQCQVDSQVTMMFWYRQQPGQSLTLIATANQGSEATYESGFVIDKFPISRPNLTFSTLTVSNMSPEDSSIYLCSARGLGNPEAFFGQGTRLTVV.